One and the same sample provided the 3 T cell receptor beta chains below, sequenced in a study of shared clonotypes between healthy human individuals. Naive CD8 cells lacked CD45RO and underwent positive selection for CCR7, leaving out terminally differentiated effector memory CD45RA+ cells. Some clones are missing from TCRdb's copy, which holds only in-frame ones; the method was immunoSEQ multiplex PCR. The table shows about 2.1 million clones, with 93% occurring only once. The sample was naive CD8+ T cells from PBMCs. These receptors were taken from a man younger than 30 in good health. Some clones in this sample may be carry-over from other donors' samples.

The chain employs TRBV14 and TRBJ1-2; TRBD1 agrees at 8 bases. This CDR3 spans 15 amino acids. V trimming: 2 bases; J trimming: 7 bases; junction bases outside the gene matches: 9. Germline V gene sequence: CDR1 SGHDN, CDR2 FVKESK. CDR3 nucleotides: TGTGCCAGCAGCCAAAGACAGGGGCCCCATAGTGGCTACACCTTC. Translating gives CASSQRQGPHSGYTF.

This rearrangement joins TRBV14 to TRBJ2-1, with TRBD1 matching 7 bases. V shed 5 bases, J shed 2 bases, and the junction held 9 bases outside the gene matches. This CDR3 contains 16 residues. Germline CDR1 SGHDN, CDR2 FVKESK. The CDR3 coding sequence is TGTGCCAGCAGCTCTGGACAGGTGCGACCCTACAATGAGCAGTTCTTC. Protein product: CASSSGQVRPYNEQFF.

The V gene is TRBV10-2, the J gene TRBJ1-5; D is perhaps TRBD1 (5 bases). Trimming removed 0 bases at V and 6 bases at J, with 15 bases between. This CDR3 region has 16 residues. Germline V gene lookup returns CDR1 WSHSY and CDR2 SAAADI. CDR3 sequence (DNA): TGCGCCAGCAGTGAGTCGGGGGACGGCACTTCTCAGCCCCAGCATTTT. This translates into CASSESGDGTSQPQHF.